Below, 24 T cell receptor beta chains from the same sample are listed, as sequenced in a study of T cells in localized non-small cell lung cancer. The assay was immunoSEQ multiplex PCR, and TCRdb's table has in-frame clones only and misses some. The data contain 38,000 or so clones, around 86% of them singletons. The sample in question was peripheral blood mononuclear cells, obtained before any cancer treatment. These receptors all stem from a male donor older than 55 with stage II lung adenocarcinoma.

The CDR3: CASSPQAAANYEQYF. CDR3 in DNA: TGCGCCAGCAGCCCCCAGGCAGCGGCCAACTACGAGCAGTACTTC. J is TRBJ2-7 and V is TRBV5-1, with D tentatively TRBD2 (5 bases). Germline V lookup: CDR1 SGHRS, CDR2 YFSETQ. The CDR3 extends over 15 amino acids. The V end was cut by 4 bases, the J end by 3 bases, with 17 bases between.

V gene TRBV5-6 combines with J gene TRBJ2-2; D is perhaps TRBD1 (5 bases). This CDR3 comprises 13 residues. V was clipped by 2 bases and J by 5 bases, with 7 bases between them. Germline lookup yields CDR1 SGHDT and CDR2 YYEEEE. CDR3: CASSLQATGELFF. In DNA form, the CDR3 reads TGTGCCAGCAGCTTACAGGCGACCGGGGAGCTGTTTTTT.

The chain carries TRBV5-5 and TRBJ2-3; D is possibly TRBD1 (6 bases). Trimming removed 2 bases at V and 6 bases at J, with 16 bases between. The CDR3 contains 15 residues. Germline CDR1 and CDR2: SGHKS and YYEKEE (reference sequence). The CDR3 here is CASSLFGAGVDTQYF. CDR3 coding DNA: TGTGCCAGCAGCTTATTCGGGGCAGGGGTCGATACGCAGTATTTT.

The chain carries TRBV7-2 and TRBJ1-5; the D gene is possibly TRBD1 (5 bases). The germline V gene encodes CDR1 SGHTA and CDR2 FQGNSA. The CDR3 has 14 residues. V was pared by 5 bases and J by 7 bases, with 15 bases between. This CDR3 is CASSQGLPNQPQHF. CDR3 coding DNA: TGTGCCAGCAGCCAGGGACTCCCTAACCAGCCCCAGCATTTT.

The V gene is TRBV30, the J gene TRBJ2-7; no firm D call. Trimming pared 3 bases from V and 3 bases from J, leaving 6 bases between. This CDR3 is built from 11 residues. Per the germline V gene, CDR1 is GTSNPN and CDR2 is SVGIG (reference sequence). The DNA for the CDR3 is TGTGCCTGGAGCTCGGTCTACGAGCAGTACTTC. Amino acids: CAWSSVYEQYF.

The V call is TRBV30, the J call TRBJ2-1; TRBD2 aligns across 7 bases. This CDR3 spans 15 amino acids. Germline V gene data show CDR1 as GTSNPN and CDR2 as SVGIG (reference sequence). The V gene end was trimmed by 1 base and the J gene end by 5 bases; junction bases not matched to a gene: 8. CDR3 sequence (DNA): TGTGCCTGGAGTGGTGGTAGCGGGCTTAACAATGAGCAGTTCTTC. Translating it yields CAWSGGSGLNNEQFF. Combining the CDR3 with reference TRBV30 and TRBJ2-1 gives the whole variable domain SQTIHQWPATLVQPVGSPLSLECTVEGTSNPNLYWYRQAAGRGLQLLFYSVGIGQISSEVPQNLSASRPQDRQFILSSKKLLLSDSGFYLCAWSGGSGLNNEQFFGPGTRLTVL.

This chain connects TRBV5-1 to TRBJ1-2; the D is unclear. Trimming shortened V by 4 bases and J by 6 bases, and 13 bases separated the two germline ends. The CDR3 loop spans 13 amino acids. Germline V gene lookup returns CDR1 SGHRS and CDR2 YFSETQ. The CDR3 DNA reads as TGCGCCAGCAGCCCTACAGTTGTAAATGGCTACACCTTC. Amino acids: CASSPTVVNGYTF.

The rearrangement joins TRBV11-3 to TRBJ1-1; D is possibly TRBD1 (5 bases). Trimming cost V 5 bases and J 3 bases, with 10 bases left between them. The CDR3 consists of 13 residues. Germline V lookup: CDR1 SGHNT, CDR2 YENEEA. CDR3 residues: CASSLGGDTEAFF. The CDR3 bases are TGTGCCAGCAGCCTGGGAGGGGACACTGAAGCTTTCTTT. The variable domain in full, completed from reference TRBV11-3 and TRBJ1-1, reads EAGVVQSPRYKIIEKKQPVAFWCNPISGHNTLYWYLQNLGQGPELLIRYENEEAVDDSQLPKDRFSAERLKGVDSTLKIQPAELGDSAVYLCASSLGGDTEAFFGQGTRLTVV.

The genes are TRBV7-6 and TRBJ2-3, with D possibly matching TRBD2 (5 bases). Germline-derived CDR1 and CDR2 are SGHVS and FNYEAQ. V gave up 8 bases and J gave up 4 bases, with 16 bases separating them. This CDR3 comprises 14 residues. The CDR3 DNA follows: TGTGCCAGCGGGCCGAGGGCTAGTGCAGATACGCAGTATTTT. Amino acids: CASGPRASADTQYF.

The CDR3 DNA sequence: TGTGCCAGCTCACCGACCGGCAGGGGTTACACTGAAGCTTTCTTT. It translates to CASSPTGRGYTEAFF. This chain uses TRBV18 with TRBJ1-1, with D perhaps matching TRBD1 (6 bases). V was clipped by 3 bases and J by 3 bases, with 14 bases between them. The CDR3 is 15 amino acids. The germline V gene encodes CDR1 KGHSH and CDR2 LQKENI.

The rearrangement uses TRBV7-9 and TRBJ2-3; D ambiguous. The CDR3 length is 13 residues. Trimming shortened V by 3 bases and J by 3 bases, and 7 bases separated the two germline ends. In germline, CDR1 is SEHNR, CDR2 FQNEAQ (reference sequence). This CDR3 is CASSLVGTDTQYF. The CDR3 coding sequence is TGTGCCAGCAGCTTGGTGGGTACAGATACGCAGTATTTT. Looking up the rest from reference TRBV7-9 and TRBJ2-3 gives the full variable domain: DTGVSQNPRHKITKRGQNVTFRCDPISEHNRLYWYRQTLGQGPEFLTYFQNEAQLEKSRLLSDRFSAERPKGSFSTLEIQRTEQGDSAMYLCASSLVGTDTQYFGPGTRLTVL.

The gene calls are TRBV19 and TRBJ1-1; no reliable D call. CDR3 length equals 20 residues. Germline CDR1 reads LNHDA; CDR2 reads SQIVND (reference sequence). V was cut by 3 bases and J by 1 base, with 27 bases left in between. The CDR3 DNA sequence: TGTGCCAGTAGTATTCCTGTGAGTGTGGTTGTTGGTCGGAGGAACACTGAAGCTTTCTTT. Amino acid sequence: CASSIPVSVVVGRRNTEAFF.

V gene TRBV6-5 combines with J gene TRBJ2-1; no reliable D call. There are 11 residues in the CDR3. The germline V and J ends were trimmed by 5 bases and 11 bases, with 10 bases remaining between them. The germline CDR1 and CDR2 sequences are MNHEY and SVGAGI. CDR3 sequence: CASSAVDQQFF. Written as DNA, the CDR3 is TGTGCCAGCAGTGCTGTAGACCAGCAGTTCTTC.

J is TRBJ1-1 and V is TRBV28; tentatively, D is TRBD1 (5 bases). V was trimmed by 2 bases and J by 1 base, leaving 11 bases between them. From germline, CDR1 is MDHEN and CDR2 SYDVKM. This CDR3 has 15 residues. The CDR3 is CASSLKGAGNTEAFF. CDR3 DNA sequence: TGTGCCAGCAGTTTAAAAGGGGCGGGGAACACTGAAGCTTTCTTT.

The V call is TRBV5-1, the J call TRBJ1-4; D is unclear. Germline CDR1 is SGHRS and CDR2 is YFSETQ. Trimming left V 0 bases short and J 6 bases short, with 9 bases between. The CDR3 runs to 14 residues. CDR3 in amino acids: CASSLEVNDEKLFF. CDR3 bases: TGCGCCAGCAGCTTGGAAGTAAATGATGAAAAACTGTTTTTT.

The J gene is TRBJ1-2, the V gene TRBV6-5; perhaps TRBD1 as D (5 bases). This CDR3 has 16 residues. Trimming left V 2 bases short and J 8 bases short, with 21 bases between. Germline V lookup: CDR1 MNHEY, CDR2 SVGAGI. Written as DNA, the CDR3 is TGTGCCAGCAGTTACGGGGCCAGGGTTGGTGTTGGCGGCTACACCTTC. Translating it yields CASSYGARVGVGGYTF.

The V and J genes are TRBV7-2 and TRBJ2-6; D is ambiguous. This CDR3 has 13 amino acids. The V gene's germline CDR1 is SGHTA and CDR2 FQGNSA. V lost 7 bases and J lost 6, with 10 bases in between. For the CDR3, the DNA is TGTGCCAGCACCCCCCAGTTGGCCAACGTCCTGACTTTC. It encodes CASTPQLANVLTF.

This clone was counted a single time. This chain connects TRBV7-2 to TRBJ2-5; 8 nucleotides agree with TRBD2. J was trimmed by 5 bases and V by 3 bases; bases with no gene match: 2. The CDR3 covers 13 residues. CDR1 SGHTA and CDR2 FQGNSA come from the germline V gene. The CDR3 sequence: CASSFGRAETQYF. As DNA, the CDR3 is TGTGCCAGCAGCTTCGGGAGGGCTGAGACCCAGTACTTC. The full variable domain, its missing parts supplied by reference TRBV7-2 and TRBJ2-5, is GAGVSQSPSNKVTEKGKDVELRCDPISGHTALYWYRQSLGQGLEFLIYFQGNSAPDKSGLPSDRFSAERTGGSVSTLTIQRTQQEDSAVYLCASSFGRAETQYFGPGTRLLVL.

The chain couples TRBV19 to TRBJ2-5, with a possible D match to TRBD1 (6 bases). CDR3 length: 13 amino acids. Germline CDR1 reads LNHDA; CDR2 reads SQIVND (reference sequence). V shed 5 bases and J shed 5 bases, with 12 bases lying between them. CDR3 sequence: CASSVQGAETQYF. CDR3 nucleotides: TGTGCCAGTAGTGTACAGGGCGCCGAGACCCAGTACTTC. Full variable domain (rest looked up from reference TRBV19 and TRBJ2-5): DGGITQSPKYLFRKEGQNVTLSCEQNLNHDAMYWYRQDPGQGLRLIYYSQIVNDFQKGDIAEGYSVSREKKESFPLTVTSAQKNPTAFYLCASSVQGAETQYFGPGTRLLVL.

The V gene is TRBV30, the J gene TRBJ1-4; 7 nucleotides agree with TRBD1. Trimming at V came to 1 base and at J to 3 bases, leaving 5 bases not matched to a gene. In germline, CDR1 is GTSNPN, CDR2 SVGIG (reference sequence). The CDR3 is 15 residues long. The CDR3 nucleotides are TGTGCCTGGAGTGCCCAGGGGGTAGCTAATGAAAAACTGTTTTTT. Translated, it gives CAWSAQGVANEKLFF.

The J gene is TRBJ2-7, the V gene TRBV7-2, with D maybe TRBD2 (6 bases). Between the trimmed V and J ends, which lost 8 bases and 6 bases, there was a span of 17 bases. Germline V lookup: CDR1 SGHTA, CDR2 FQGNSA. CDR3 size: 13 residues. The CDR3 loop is CASARRREPEQYF. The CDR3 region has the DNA TGTGCCAGCGCAAGGAGGAGGGAGCCCGAGCAGTACTTC.

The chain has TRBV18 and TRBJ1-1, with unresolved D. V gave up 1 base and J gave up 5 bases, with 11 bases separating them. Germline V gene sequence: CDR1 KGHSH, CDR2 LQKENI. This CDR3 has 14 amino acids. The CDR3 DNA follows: TGTGCCAGCTCACCACAGCGAGGGCTTACTGAAGCTTTCTTT. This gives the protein CASSPQRGLTEAFF.

CDR3 in DNA: TGTGCCAGCAGTTACGGTGGGGAGAATGGCTACACCTTC. Its protein product is CASSYGGENGYTF. The chain uses TRBV6-5 and TRBJ1-2, with D unclear. CDR1 and CDR2 (germline): MNHEY, SVGAGI. Trimming stripped 2 bases from V and 6 bases from J, with 10 bases between. The CDR3 is 13 residues long.

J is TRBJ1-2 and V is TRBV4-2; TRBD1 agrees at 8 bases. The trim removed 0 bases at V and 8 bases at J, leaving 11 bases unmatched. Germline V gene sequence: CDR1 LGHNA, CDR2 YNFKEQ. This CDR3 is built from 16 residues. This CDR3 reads CASSQDKQGVFGGYTF. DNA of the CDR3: TGTGCCAGCAGCCAAGACAAACAGGGGGTTTTTGGAGGCTACACCTTC.